This entry concerns a single T cell receptor beta chain. Time point reported: pre-sensitization, week 0. The treatment here: therapeutic diphenylcyclopropenone sensitization with weekly scalp DPC. The data were obtained in a study of human T cells and chemical hapten exposure. Unique molecular identifiers were attached to individual cDNA molecules during library preparation. TCRdb re-called the RACE reads through MiXCR, storing one row per CDR3 protein. The table shows under 400,000 distinct CDR3 sequences, with 4.5% to 6% occurring only once. This CDR3 has 12 amino acids. Germline-derived CDR1 and CDR2 are SEHNR and FQNEAQ (reference sequence). V was cut by 10 bases and J by 4 bases, with 10 bases left in between.

The chain links TRBV7-9 to TRBJ1-4; D gene ambiguous. This material consisted of whole blood, taken in connection with sensitization to the hapten diphenylcyclopropenone (DPC). This TCR was sampled from a woman aged 50 to 60 with alopecia areata. Some clones in this sample may be carry-over from other donors' samples. This CDR3 is CATVYSNEKLFF. The CDR3 region has the DNA TGTGCCACCGTCTACAGTAATGAAAAACTGTTTTTT.